The 22 T cell receptor beta chains below were found in one sample sequenced in a study of shared clonotypes between healthy human individuals. Using immunoSEQ multiplex PCR, the repertoire was profiled, and TCRdb retains in-frame clones only, with some absent. The sample records millions of clones, more than 85% being singletons. Naive CD8 cells, CD45RO-negative and positively selected for CCR7, excluded terminally differentiated effector memory CD45RA+ cells. What was sequenced was naive CD8+ T cells from PBMCs. The receptors originated from a man between 18 and 35 years old in good health. Some clones in this sample may be carry-over from other donors' samples.

This rearrangement joins TRBV5-1 to TRBJ1-1; weak D call: TRBD1 (6 bases). From germline, CDR1 is SGHRS and CDR2 YFSETQ. Trimming removed 4 bases at V and 5 bases at J, with 18 bases between. The CDR3 has 15 residues. The CDR3 protein is CASSTGWGQDTEAFF. CDR3 DNA sequence: TGCGCCAGCAGCACTGGTTGGGGGCAGGATACTGAAGCTTTCTTT.

V usage is TRBV9 and J usage is TRBJ2-1; TRBD1 agrees at 11 bases. Germline assignment: CDR1 SGDLS and CDR2 YYNGEE. V shed 0 bases and J 8 bases; nucleotides not matched to a gene: 7. The CDR3 consists of 16 residues. The CDR3, as DNA: TGTGCCAGCAGCGTAGTGGGGACAGGGGGTCGGGATGAGCAGTTCTTC. Its translation: CASSVVGTGGRDEQFF.

This chain links TRBV9 with TRBJ2-2; D ambiguous. Between the trimmed V and J ends, which lost 0 bases and 3 bases, there was a span of 21 bases. This CDR3 contains 19 residues. CDR1 SGDLS and CDR2 YYNGEE come from the germline V gene. The CDR3 DNA is TGTGCCAGCAGCGTAGCTTATATGGGGTCCATCGCCGACACCGGGGAGCTGTTTTTT. As protein: CASSVAYMGSIADTGELFF.

This clone was seen once. The chain couples TRBV7-3 to TRBJ1-1; D is possibly TRBD1 (6 bases). V lost 5 bases to trimming and J lost 0 bases, with 13 bases between them. The CDR3 covers 15 residues. Germline CDR1 SGHTA, CDR2 FQGTGA. CDR3 region: CASSPEGGLNTEAFF. DNA for the CDR3: TGTGCCAGCAGCCCCGAAGGGGGGTTGAACACTGAAGCTTTCTTT.

About this clone: Other DNA sequences in this sample translate to the same CDR3. This chain connects TRBV19 to TRBJ1-5; D remains unclear. CDR3 length equals 15 residues. CDR1 and CDR2 (germline): LNHDA, SQIVND (reference sequence). V shed 1 base and J shed 0 bases, with 7 bases lying between them. The CDR3 protein is CASSIGSYSNQPQHF. In DNA, the CDR3 is TGTGCCAGTAGTATAGGCAGCTATAGCAATCAGCCCCAGCATTTT.

This rearrangement joins TRBV27 to TRBJ2-3; D is possibly TRBD2 (6 bases). V gave up 5 bases and J gave up 2 bases, with 17 bases separating them. CDR1 MNHEY and CDR2 SMNVEV come from the germline V gene (reference sequence). This CDR3 is built from 16 residues. For the CDR3, the DNA is TGTGCCAGCAGTCCAAGCGCGGGGCAGTTCACAGATACGCAGTATTTT. Protein: CASSPSAGQFTDTQYF.

This rearrangement joins TRBV4-2 to TRBJ1-2, with 8 bases fitting TRBD1. The V gene's germline CDR1 is LGHNA and CDR2 YNFKEQ. V was clipped by 0 bases and J by 2 bases; unmatched bases: 17. This CDR3 is 20 amino acids long. The CDR3 is CASSQDLKRRYGQGNYGYTF. Written as DNA, the CDR3 is TGTGCCAGCAGCCAAGATCTAAAGCGTCGTTATGGACAGGGAAACTATGGCTACACCTTC.

Worth noting for this clone: Different DNA sequences within this sample yield the same CDR3. The V and J genes are TRBV9 and TRBJ1-5, with 9 bases aligning to TRBD1. After removal of 4 bases from V and 2 bases from J, the junction contained 4 bases not matched to a gene. The CDR3 covers 15 residues. Germline lookup yields CDR1 SGDLS and CDR2 YYNGEE. CDR3 protein: CASSLTGGGNQPQHF. CDR3 in DNA: TGTGCCAGCAGCCTGACAGGGGGAGGCAATCAGCCCCAGCATTTT.

The genes are TRBV7-9 and TRBJ1-3; D may be TRBD1 (5 bases). V lost 5 bases and J 6 bases, leaving 20 bases between the germline ends. CDR3 length: 16 amino acids. Germline CDR1 is SEHNR and CDR2 is FQNEAQ (reference sequence). CDR3 protein: CASSDQGFRELNTIYF. For the CDR3, the DNA is TGTGCCAGCAGCGACCAGGGTTTTCGTGAGTTAAACACCATATATTTT. The variable domain in full, with the rest retrieved from reference TRBV7-9 and TRBJ1-3, is DTGVSQNPRHKITKRGQNVTFRCDPISEHNRLYWYRQTLGQGPEFLTYFQNEAQLEKSRLLSDRFSAERPKGSFSTLEIQRTEQGDSAMYLCASSDQGFRELNTIYFGEGSWLTVV.

V usage is TRBV6-1 and J usage is TRBJ1-1; D is unclear. Germline V gene lookup returns CDR1 MNHNS and CDR2 SASEGT. CDR3 length: 15 amino acids. The ends were cut back, 6 bases at V and 1 base at J, with 15 bases in the middle. CDR3 in amino acids: CASSDPPRANTEAFF. The CDR3 DNA sequence: TGTGCCAGCAGCGACCCCCCCCGGGCGAACACTGAAGCTTTCTTT.

The J gene is TRBJ2-1, the V gene TRBV7-9, with 7 nucleotides matching TRBD1. The junction had 8 bases not matched to a gene; V was cut back by 1 base and J by 8 bases. The CDR3 totals 15 residues. From germline, CDR1 is SEHNR and CDR2 FQNEAQ (reference sequence). The CDR3 reads CASSLESPGGYEQFF. The CDR3 bases are TGTGCCAGCAGCTTAGAGTCCCCAGGGGGTTATGAGCAGTTCTTC.

V gene TRBV7-8 combines with J gene TRBJ2-1, with D possibly TRBD2 on 6 matching bases. The germline CDR1 and CDR2 sequences are SGHVS and FQNEAQ. The CDR3 runs to 14 residues. Trimming pared 7 bases from V and 0 bases from J, leaving 10 bases between. CDR3: CASTPSASYNEQFF. CDR3 coding DNA: TGTGCCAGCACCCCTAGCGCCTCCTACAATGAGCAGTTCTTC.

The genes are TRBV19 and TRBJ1-5, with D possibly matching TRBD1 (5 bases). The CDR3 consists of 20 residues. The germline gives CDR1 LNHDA, CDR2 SQIVND (reference sequence). Trimming shortened V by 0 bases and J by 7 bases, and 28 bases separated the two germline ends. Here the CDR3 reads CASSIDKAGRVGEVNQPQHF. DNA of the CDR3: TGTGCCAGTAGTATAGATAAGGCGGGCAGGGTGGGAGAGGTGAACCAGCCCCAGCATTTT.

The rearrangement uses TRBV11-1 and TRBJ2-5, with D perhaps TRBD2 (6 bases). V lost 4 bases to trimming and J lost 7 bases, with 13 bases between them. The germline gives CDR1 SGHAT, CDR2 FQDESV (reference sequence). The CDR3 is 13 residues long. The CDR3 sequence is CASSSTRRGTQYF. CDR3 DNA sequence: TGTGCCAGCAGCTCGACTAGGAGGGGGACCCAGTACTTC.

The chain joins TRBV6-1 to TRBJ2-1; D is possibly TRBD2 (5 bases). V was pared by 7 bases and J by 2 bases, with 9 bases between. The germline gives CDR1 MNHNS, CDR2 SASEGT. The CDR3 is 13 residues long. The CDR3 region has the DNA TGTGCCAGCACGGCTAGCCCCTACAATGAGCAGTTCTTC. This translates into CASTASPYNEQFF.

To note about this clone: Distinct nucleotide sequences in the sample also encode this CDR3. The V gene is TRBV28, the J gene TRBJ2-5; perhaps D is TRBD1 or TRBD2 (5 bases each). Germline V lookup: CDR1 MDHEN, CDR2 SYDVKM. The CDR3 runs to 13 residues. V lost 5 bases and J lost 5, with 12 bases in between. The chain's CDR3 is CASSPRGQETQYF. CDR3 coding DNA: TGTGCCAGCAGTCCCCGGGGCCAGGAGACCCAGTACTTC. Full variable domain (missing parts from reference TRBV28 and TRBJ2-5): DVKVTQSSRYLVKRTGEKVFLECVQDMDHENMFWYRQDPGLGLRLIYFSYDVKMKEKGDIPEGYSVSREKKERFSLILESASTNQTSMYLCASSPRGQETQYFGPGTRLLVL.

The chain links TRBV12-5 to TRBJ1-5, with 7 bases aligning to TRBD1. V shed 1 base and J 5 bases; nucleotides not matched to a gene: 8. The CDR3 is 16 amino acids. Germline V gives CDR1 LGHNT, CDR2 FRNRAP. In DNA form, the CDR3 reads TGTGCTAGTGGTTTGGGACTGGGGCAGGGGGATCAGCCCCAGCATTTT. It codes for CASGLGLGQGDQPQHF.

This sequence joins TRBV9 and TRBJ2-1, with 10 bases fitting TRBD2. CDR3 length: 16 amino acids. Germline CDR1 reads SGDLS; CDR2 reads YYNGEE. Germline trimming cut 3 bases from V and 4 bases from J; bases unmatched to any gene: 7. The CDR3 DNA sequence: TGTGCCAGCAGCGGGGGACTAGCGCGCCTTTACAATGAGCAGTTCTTC. Translating it yields CASSGGLARLYNEQFF.

The chain is built from TRBV4-2 and TRBJ1-6; perhaps TRBD1 as D (5 bases). V shed 4 bases and J shed 9 bases, with 19 bases lying between them. Germline lookup yields CDR1 LGHNA and CDR2 YNFKEQ. The CDR3 runs 16 residues. The CDR3 DNA reads as TGTGCCAGCAGCCCCCCGAAGCAAACTGGGGCTTCACCCCTCCACTTT. It translates to CASSPPKQTGASPLHF.

The J gene is TRBJ2-3, the V gene TRBV9; 10 nucleotides line up with TRBD2. CDR1 and CDR2 (germline): SGDLS, YYNGEE. CDR3 length equals 15 residues. V shed 6 bases and J 4 bases; nucleotides not matched to a gene: 8. CDR3 loop: CASTPAGGVPDTQYF. The CDR3 DNA reads as TGTGCCAGCACCCCAGCGGGGGGGGTCCCAGATACGCAGTATTTT.

V usage is TRBV5-4 and J usage is TRBJ2-7; D gene uncertain. The V and J ends lost 5 bases and 6 bases respectively, with 12 bases between them. Germline lookup yields CDR1 SGHNT and CDR2 YYREEE (reference sequence). CDR3 length: 12 residues. The CDR3 sequence is CASSSTDIEQYF. DNA for the CDR3: TGTGCCAGCAGTTCCACCGATATCGAGCAGTACTTC.

A word on this clone: A read error may be the cause here, since a much bigger clone is one base away. V is TRBV27 and J is TRBJ1-1, with a weak D call TRBD1 (5 bases). The germline V gene has CDR1 MNHEY and CDR2 SMNVEV (reference sequence). The CDR3 is 12 residues long. Between the trimmed V and J ends, which lost 1 base and 7 bases, there was a span of 7 bases. The CDR3 DNA sequence: TGTGCCAGCAGTTTATGGGGCAGTGAAGCTTTCTTT. Residues: CASSLWGSEAFF.